This T cell receptor beta chain is from a study of T cell repertoires in cytomegalovirus infection. Germline V CDR1 and CDR2: MNHNY, SVGAGI (reference sequence). The CDR3 is 13 amino acids. V was pared by 6 bases and J by 2 bases, with 7 bases between. Comments on this clonotype: What it recognizes is unknown.

TCRdb recomputed calls from the reads with MiXCR, one row per CDR3 protein. The sample consists of about 920,000 distinct CDR3 sequences, around 30% of them appearing once. Here the sequenced sample was cultured CD8+ T cells from PBMCs, taken from culture after CMV antigen stimulation. V gene TRBV6-6 combines with J gene TRBJ2-2; D is ambiguous. The source of this sequence is a human donor in good health (CMV status not recorded). Some clones in this sample may be carry-over from other donors' samples. CDR3 DNA: TGTGCCAGCAGGTACACTAACACCGGGGAGCTGTTTTTT. Its protein is CASRYTNTGELFF.